These T cell receptor beta chains were read from a single sample in a study of blood T cell repertoires in COVID-19. Some clones are missing from TCRdb's copy, which holds only in-frame ones; the method was immunoSEQ multiplex PCR. The table lists under 300,000 clones, around nine tenths of them singletons. Sequenced: PBMCs or T cells enriched from blood (not recorded which). These TCRs come from a woman aged 18-29 years who had recovered from COVID-19. Each CDR3 is given with its conserved first and last residue. Each record gives: J gene, V gene, clone size, D gene, CDR3 protein, CDR3 DNA. A D gene is named only where the DNA matches it firmly. Rows may omit the clone size; those that give it use once, few, many or a size class.

>TRBJ1-5|TRBV4-3|NA|NA
CASSQEWGTGSNQPQHF
TGCGCCAGCAGCCAAGAGTGGGGTACGGGGAGCAATCAGCCCCAGCATTTT
>TRBJ2-2|TRBV19|NA|NA
CASSQFAGELFF
TGTGCCAGTAGTCAGTTCGCCGGGGAGCTGTTTTTT
>TRBJ1-2|TRBV4-1|NA|NA
CASSQAPTDSRRHTF
TGCGCCAGCAGCCAAGCCCCCACCGACAGTCGTCGTCACACCTTC
>TRBJ1-1|TRBV5-1|NA|NA
CASSPRVGGTEAFF
TGCGCCAGCAGCCCCAGGGTTGGCGGCACTGAAGCTTTCTTT
>TRBJ2-7|TRBV7-9|NA|TRBD1
CASSVSGTGIYEQYF
TGTGCCAGCAGCGTTTCCGGGACAGGGATCTACGAGCAGTACTTC
>TRBJ2-5|TRBV29-1|NA|NA
CSVEWPDRSETQYF
TGCAGCGTTGAATGGCCCGACAGGAGCGAGACCCAGTACTTC
>TRBJ2-2|TRBV7-9|NA|TRBD2
CASSPTSGHTNTGELFF
TGTGCCAGCAGCCCGACTAGCGGCCACACGAACACCGGGGAGCTGTTTTTT
>TRBJ2-6|TRBV5-1|NA|NA
CASSLSVRSGANVLTF
TGCGCCAGCAGCTTGTCCGTCCGCTCTGGGGCCAACGTCCTGACTTTC
>TRBJ2-5|TRBV5-1|NA|NA
CASTPGEGRQETQYF
TGCGCCAGCACCCCGGGAGAGGGTCGGCAAGAGACCCAGTACTTC
>TRBJ1-2|TRBV28|NA|NA
CASSASRAGDHYGYTF
TGTGCCAGCAGTGCATCCCGTGCAGGGGATCACTATGGCTACACCTTC
>TRBJ1-1|TRBV3-1/TRBV3-2|NA|NA
CASSIWGRRNLAEAFF
TGTGCCAGCAGCATCTGGGGGCGTAGGAATTTGGCTGAAGCTTTCTTT
>TRBJ2-1|TRBV27|NA|TRBD1
CASSFLTGPHSYNEQFF
TGTGCCAGCAGTTTCTTGACAGGGCCCCACTCCTACAATGAGCAGTTCTTC
>TRBJ1-1|TRBV4-1|NA|TRBD1
CASSHIARQGARGAFF
TGCGCCAGCAGCCATATTGCCCGCCAGGGGGCTCGAGGAGCTTTCTTT
>TRBJ2-3|TRBV19|NA|TRBD1
CASSYRGTTDTQYF
TGTGCCAGTAGTTACAGGGGGACCACAGATACGCAGTATTTT
>TRBJ1-3|TRBV28|NA|NA
CASIQNSGNTIYF
TGTGCCAGCATACAAAACTCTGGAAACACCATATATTTT
>TRBJ2-1|TRBV9|NA|NA
CASSPIYAGNEQFF
TGTGCCAGCAGCCCCATCTATGCCGGGAATGAGCAGTTCTTC
>TRBJ2-7|TRBV5-4|NA|NA
CASGDSTSYEQYF
TGTGCCAGCGGAGACAGCACCTCCTACGAGCAGTACTTC
>TRBJ1-1|TRBV10-2|NA|NA
CASANTENTEAFF
TGCGCCAGCGCAAACACAGAGAACACTGAAGCTTTCTTT
>TRBJ1-2|TRBV12-3/TRBV12-4|few|TRBD1
CASRPGQVDGYTF
TGTGCCAGCAGGCCGGGACAGGTGGATGGCTACACCTTC
>TRBJ2-1|TRBV3-1/TRBV3-2|NA|TRBD2
CASSQTSGGSYNEQFF
TGTGCCAGCAGTCAGACTAGCGGGGGTTCCTACAATGAGCAGTTCTTC